This T cell receptor beta chain was recovered during a study of T-cell memory formation after mild COVID-19. General study points: The appearance of some responding clones in pre-infection memory suggested that cross-reactive memory joined. The authors did not confirm SARS-CoV-2 specificity of second-wave clones peaking day 37.

Constant-segment-primed 5'RACE gave TCR alpha and TCR beta cDNA libraries with sample barcodes and UMIs. TCRdb passed the 5' RACE reads through MiXCR, listing each CDR3 protein once. Of around 340,000 distinct CDR3 sequences in the sample, 13% to 15% are singletons; the top ten hold 22%. CDR1 and CDR2 from the germline V gene are MDHEN and SYDVKM. CDR3 length equals 14 residues. With 6 bases removed from V and 4 bases from J, the gap between germline ends came to 15 bases. The sample holds a few counts of this clonotype. The antigen remains unidentified. The source of this sequence is a man in his late teens or twenties who had mild COVID-19 (a few samples of this study predate the infection). Cell type and time point are not known. V usage is TRBV28 and J usage is TRBJ2-5, with D unclear. Sequencing used PBMCs or a T cell subset sorted from them (not recorded which). CDR3 nucleotide sequence: TGTGCCAGCAGGCGCCTGGGGTTCCGAGAGACCCAGTACTTC. This codes for CASRRLGFRETQYF.